Listed below are T cell receptor beta chains from one sample, sequenced in a study of T cells in Graves' hyperthyroidism and ophthalmopathy. TCRdb processed the multiplex PCR reads anew with MiXCR; each CDR3 protein has one entry. The data contain under 650,000 distinct CDR3 sequences, roughly 17% of them singletons. What was sequenced was blood. These receptors originate from a woman in her twenties or thirties with Graves' hyperthyroidism. CDR3s include the opening cysteine and the closing phenylalanine or tryptophan. Each record gives: CDR3 length, D gene, J gene, V gene, clone size, CDR3 protein, CDR3 DNA. A D gene is named only where the DNA matches it firmly. Rows may omit the clone size; those that give it use once, few, many or a size class.

len: 15
d_gene: TRBD2
j_gene: TRBJ2-5
v_gene: TRBV28
abundance: many
CDR3aa: CASSGTSGTQETQYF
CDR3nt: TGTGCCAGCAGTGGGACTAGCGGGACCCAAGAGACCCAGTACTTC

len: 17
d_gene: TRBD1
j_gene: TRBJ1-1
v_gene: TRBV28
abundance: many
CDR3aa: CASSPPMGGGEGTEAFF
CDR3nt: TGTGCCAGCAGTCCGCCGATGGGAGGGGGCGAGGGCACTGAAGCTTTCTTT

len: 16
d_gene: TRBD2
j_gene: TRBJ2-1
v_gene: TRBV20-1
abundance: many
CDR3aa: CSARVVGRALGNEQFF
CDR3nt: TGCAGTGCTAGAGTTGTCGGGAGGGCCTTGGGAAATGAGCAGTTCTTC

len: 15
d_gene: -
j_gene: TRBJ1-1
v_gene: TRBV5-1
abundance: -
CDR3aa: CASSFGRGMNTEAFF
CDR3nt: TGCGCCAGCAGCTTCGGCCGCGGCATGAACACTGAAGCTTTCTTT

len: 16
d_gene: -
j_gene: TRBJ2-3
v_gene: TRBV5-4
abundance: -
CDR3aa: CASSLEFGGAIDTQYF
CDR3nt: TGTGCCAGCAGCTTGGAGTTCGGGGGCGCGATAGATACGCAGTATTTT

len: 13
d_gene: -
j_gene: TRBJ1-3
v_gene: TRBV30
abundance: many
CDR3aa: CAWSPTAGNTIYF
CDR3nt: TGTGCCTGGAGTCCGACAGCTGGAAACACCATATATTTT

len: 15
d_gene: -
j_gene: TRBJ2-7
v_gene: TRBV5-1
abundance: many
CDR3aa: CASSLDFGGGYEQYF
CDR3nt: TGCGCCAGCAGCTTGGATTTCGGGGGCGGGTACGAGCAGTACTTC

len: 14
d_gene: -
j_gene: TRBJ2-3
v_gene: TRBV27
abundance: many
CDR3aa: CASSLGGGRHTQYF
CDR3nt: TGTGCCAGCAGTTTGGGGGGAGGCAGGCATACGCAGTATTTT

len: 14
d_gene: -
j_gene: TRBJ2-2
v_gene: TRBV3-1
abundance: -
CDR3aa: CASMRGSNTGELFF
CDR3nt: TGTGCCAGCATGAGGGGGTCGAACACCGGGGAGCTGTTTTTT

len: 16
d_gene: -
j_gene: TRBJ1-1
v_gene: TRBV28
abundance: -
CDR3aa: CASSTAVGTSNTEAFF
CDR3nt: TGTGCCAGCAGTACCGCCGTCGGGACCTCGAACACTGAAGCTTTCTTT

len: 12
d_gene: -
j_gene: TRBJ2-1
v_gene: TRBV20-1
abundance: many
CDR3aa: CSARDEGGEQFF
CDR3nt: TGCAGTGCTAGAGATGAAGGTGGTGAGCAGTTCTTC

len: 15
d_gene: TRBD2
j_gene: TRBJ2-3
v_gene: TRBV2
abundance: -
CDR3aa: CASAGLADITDTQYF
CDR3nt: TGTGCCAGCGCGGGACTAGCGGATATCACAGATACGCAGTATTTT

len: 13
d_gene: -
j_gene: TRBJ1-1
v_gene: TRBV12-3/TRBV12-4
abundance: many
CDR3aa: CASRAQGFLEAFF
CDR3nt: TGTGCCAGCAGGGCTCAAGGTTTCCTAGAAGCTTTCTTT

len: 15
d_gene: -
j_gene: TRBJ2-7
v_gene: TRBV7-8
abundance: -
CDR3aa: CASSGGGGRGYEQYF
CDR3nt: TGTGCCAGCAGTGGGGGGGGGGGGAGGGGGTACGAGCAGTACTTC

len: 15
d_gene: -
j_gene: TRBJ2-7
v_gene: TRBV7-2
abundance: once
CDR3aa: CASSLGRGPLYEQYF
CDR3nt: TGTGCCAGCAGCTTAGGGAGGGGGCCCCTCTACGAGCAGTACTTC

len: 17
d_gene: TRBD2
j_gene: TRBJ2-2
v_gene: TRBV3-1
abundance: -
CDR3aa: CASSQGLAGGSAGELFF
CDR3nt: TGTGCCAGCAGCCAAGGACTAGCGGGAGGTAGCGCCGGGGAGCTGTTTTTT

len: 14
d_gene: TRBD1
j_gene: TRBJ1-2
v_gene: TRBV11-2
abundance: many
CDR3aa: CASSLGQTHYGYTF
CDR3nt: TGTGCCAGCAGCTTGGGACAGACTCACTATGGCTACACCTTC

len: 15
d_gene: TRBD2
j_gene: TRBJ2-2
v_gene: TRBV5-1
abundance: -
CDR3aa: CASNGPSGRAGELFF
CDR3nt: TGCGCCAGCAACGGGCCGAGCGGGAGGGCCGGGGAGCTGTTTTTT

len: 15
d_gene: -
j_gene: TRBJ2-3
v_gene: TRBV30
abundance: -
CDR3aa: CAWSVVRQNFDTQYF
CDR3nt: TGTGCCTGGAGTGTGGTTAGGCAGAATTTTGATACGCAGTATTTT

len: 15
d_gene: -
j_gene: TRBJ1-5
v_gene: TRBV20-1
abundance: -
CDR3aa: CSASWGGRGAQPQHF
CDR3nt: TGCAGTGCTAGCTGGGGCGGACGAGGGGCTCAGCCCCAGCATTTT

len: 19
d_gene: -
j_gene: TRBJ2-3
v_gene: TRBV20-1
abundance: few
CDR3aa: CSARALRAGVPSNTDTQYF
CDR3nt: TGCAGTGCTAGAGCACTACGAGCGGGTGTTCCCTCGAACACAGATACGCAGTATTTT

len: 15
d_gene: -
j_gene: TRBJ1-3
v_gene: TRBV6-1
abundance: -
CDR3aa: CASSETGVSGNTIYF
CDR3nt: TGTGCCAGCAGTGAAACAGGAGTCTCTGGAAACACCATATATTTT

len: 15
d_gene: -
j_gene: TRBJ1-5
v_gene: TRBV6-1
abundance: many
CDR3aa: CASSYNGQINQPQHF
CDR3nt: TGTGCCAGCAGTTACAACGGTCAGATAAATCAGCCCCAGCATTTT

len: 15
d_gene: -
j_gene: TRBJ2-1
v_gene: TRBV7-2
abundance: many
CDR3aa: CASSISGTSYNEQFF
CDR3nt: TGTGCCAGCAGCATCTCAGGGACGTCCTACAATGAGCAGTTCTTC

len: 15
d_gene: -
j_gene: TRBJ2-7
v_gene: TRBV7-8
abundance: many
CDR3aa: CASSDDRLSSYEQYF
CDR3nt: TGTGCCAGCAGCGATGACAGGTTGAGCTCCTACGAGCAGTACTTC

len: 11
d_gene: -
j_gene: TRBJ2-7
v_gene: TRBV12-3/TRBV12-4
abundance: many
CDR3aa: CASSKGSEQYF
CDR3nt: TGTGCCAGCAGTAAGGGCTCCGAGCAGTACTTC

len: 15
d_gene: TRBD2
j_gene: TRBJ2-1
v_gene: TRBV27
abundance: many
CDR3aa: CASTERLAVFNEQFF
CDR3nt: TGTGCCAGCACCGAGCGACTAGCGGTCTTCAATGAGCAGTTCTTC

len: 13
d_gene: -
j_gene: TRBJ2-7
v_gene: TRBV20-1
abundance: few
CDR3aa: CSATRLGTYEQYF
CDR3nt: TGCAGTGCTACTCGACTAGGAACCTACGAGCAGTACTTC

len: 15
d_gene: -
j_gene: TRBJ2-4
v_gene: TRBV7-2
abundance: many
CDR3aa: CASSLDKLAKNIQYF
CDR3nt: TGTGCCAGCAGCTTAGATAAACTAGCCAAAAACATTCAGTACTTC

len: 18
d_gene: -
j_gene: TRBJ2-3
v_gene: TRBV20-1
abundance: many
CDR3aa: CSASGGLAVSKYTDTQYF
CDR3nt: TGCAGTGCTAGTGGGGGGTTGGCTGTCTCCAAGTACACAGATACGCAGTATTTT

len: 14
d_gene: -
j_gene: TRBJ1-1
v_gene: TRBV12-3/TRBV12-4
abundance: many
CDR3aa: CASKVSTDLSEAFF
CDR3nt: TGTGCCAGCAAGGTCTCTACGGACCTCAGCGAAGCTTTCTTT

len: 12
d_gene: -
j_gene: TRBJ2-1
v_gene: TRBV10-3
abundance: many
CDR3aa: CAISGDTDEQFF
CDR3nt: TGTGCCATCAGCGGCGACACGGATGAGCAGTTCTTC

len: 12
d_gene: TRBD2
j_gene: TRBJ2-1
v_gene: TRBV11-3
abundance: many
CDR3aa: CASSSAGDEQFF
CDR3nt: TGTGCCAGCAGCAGTGCGGGAGATGAGCAGTTCTTC

len: 14
d_gene: TRBD2
j_gene: TRBJ2-7
v_gene: TRBV7-2
abundance: -
CDR3aa: CASSPALAGGEQYF
CDR3nt: TGTGCCAGCAGCCCAGCCCTAGCGGGAGGCGAGCAGTACTTC

len: 18
d_gene: -
j_gene: TRBJ1-5
v_gene: TRBV7-8
abundance: few
CDR3aa: CASSFPGPINGVNQPQHF
CDR3nt: TGTGCCAGCAGCTTCCCCGGGCCCATTAATGGGGTAAATCAGCCCCAGCATTTT

len: 15
d_gene: -
j_gene: TRBJ1-5
v_gene: TRBV9
abundance: few
CDR3aa: CASSVDVTSNQPQHF
CDR3nt: TGTGCCAGCAGCGTGGACGTTACTAGCAATCAGCCCCAGCATTTT

len: 15
d_gene: -
j_gene: TRBJ1-1
v_gene: TRBV28
abundance: many
CDR3aa: CASSSTERGDPEAFF
CDR3nt: TGTGCCAGCAGTTCGACAGAGCGAGGAGACCCTGAAGCTTTCTTT

len: 15
d_gene: -
j_gene: TRBJ2-7
v_gene: TRBV27
abundance: few
CDR3aa: CASSFGPGPPYEQYF
CDR3nt: TGTGCCAGCAGTTTTGGCCCCGGGCCTCCCTACGAGCAGTACTTC

len: 20
d_gene: -
j_gene: TRBJ2-1
v_gene: TRBV12-3/TRBV12-4
abundance: few
CDR3aa: CASSLPSGLEGISPYNEQFF
CDR3nt: TGTGCCAGCAGTTTACCCTCGGGCTTAGAGGGAATTTCACCCTACAATGAGCAGTTCTTC

len: 19
d_gene: TRBD2
j_gene: TRBJ2-3
v_gene: TRBV11-2
abundance: many
CDR3aa: CASSLAPRGVAGYTDTQYF
CDR3nt: TGTGCCAGCAGCTTAGCCCCGCGGGGGGTAGCGGGATACACAGATACGCAGTATTTT

len: 13
d_gene: TRBD1
j_gene: TRBJ1-5
v_gene: TRBV20-1
abundance: few
CDR3aa: CSARTGKGQPQHF
CDR3nt: TGCAGTGCGAGGACAGGGAAGGGTCAGCCCCAGCATTTT

len: 15
d_gene: TRBD2
j_gene: TRBJ2-3
v_gene: TRBV5-1
abundance: many
CDR3aa: CASSLRLATGDTQYF
CDR3nt: TGCGCCAGCAGCTTGAGACTAGCGACGGGGGATACGCAGTATTTT

len: 21
d_gene: TRBD2
j_gene: TRBJ2-1
v_gene: TRBV7-8
abundance: -
CDR3aa: CASSTTHPGLAGGPIYNEQFF
CDR3nt: TGTGCCAGCAGCACAACACACCCGGGACTAGCGGGAGGGCCTATATACAATGAGCAGTTCTTC

len: 13
d_gene: TRBD1
j_gene: TRBJ1-4
v_gene: TRBV18
abundance: few
CDR3aa: CAGSPHRGEKLFF
CDR3nt: TGTGCCGGCTCACCCCACAGGGGGGAAAAACTGTTTTTT

len: 15
d_gene: -
j_gene: TRBJ2-3
v_gene: TRBV20-1
abundance: few
CDR3aa: CSARDQAGRGDTQYF
CDR3nt: TGCAGTGCTAGAGATCAGGCAGGCCGGGGAGATACGCAGTATTTT

len: 15
d_gene: -
j_gene: TRBJ2-7
v_gene: TRBV6-5
abundance: -
CDR3aa: CASSYYFGFSYEQYF
CDR3nt: TGTGCCAGCAGTTACTATTTCGGCTTCTCCTACGAGCAGTACTTC

len: 14
d_gene: TRBD2
j_gene: TRBJ2-7
v_gene: TRBV20-1
abundance: once
CDR3aa: CSARELAGFYEQYF
CDR3nt: TGCAGTGCTAGAGAACTAGCGGGATTTTACGAGCAGTACTTC

len: 14
d_gene: TRBD1
j_gene: TRBJ1-6
v_gene: TRBV5-1
abundance: few
CDR3aa: CASSLGQGASPLHF
CDR3nt: TGCGCCAGCAGCTTGGGCCAGGGGGCTTCACCCCTCCACTTT

len: 14
d_gene: -
j_gene: TRBJ2-5
v_gene: TRBV7-2
abundance: many
CDR3aa: CASSTRPASQTQYF
CDR3nt: TGTGCCAGCAGCACGAGACCCGCCAGTCAGACCCAGTACTTC

len: 15
d_gene: -
j_gene: TRBJ1-2
v_gene: TRBV28
abundance: many
CDR3aa: CASSPRGGGNYGYTF
CDR3nt: TGTGCCAGCAGCCCGAGGGGAGGGGGTAACTATGGCTACACCTTC

len: 15
d_gene: -
j_gene: TRBJ2-1
v_gene: TRBV7-2
abundance: -
CDR3aa: CASSLWGAGNNEQFF
CDR3nt: TGTGCCAGCAGCCTGTGGGGGGCAGGGAACAATGAGCAGTTCTTC

len: 15
d_gene: -
j_gene: TRBJ1-2
v_gene: TRBV5-5
abundance: few
CDR3aa: CASSLGFTTNYGYTF
CDR3nt: TGTGCCAGCAGCTTGGGGTTCACGACCAACTATGGCTACACCTTC

len: 15
d_gene: -
j_gene: TRBJ2-5
v_gene: TRBV3-1
abundance: many
CDR3aa: CASSQGQDIQETQYF
CDR3nt: TGTGCCAGCAGCCAAGGACAGGACATTCAAGAGACCCAGTACTTC

len: 15
d_gene: -
j_gene: TRBJ1-5
v_gene: TRBV6-2/TRBV6-3
abundance: few
CDR3aa: CASSPTDGGNQPQHF
CDR3nt: TGTGCCAGCAGTCCCACCGATGGGGGGAATCAGCCCCAGCATTTT

len: 16
d_gene: TRBD1
j_gene: TRBJ1-5
v_gene: TRBV4-2
abundance: -
CDR3aa: CASSQGTDRGNQPQHF
CDR3nt: TGTGCCAGCAGCCAGGGAACAGACAGGGGCAATCAGCCCCAGCATTTT

len: 15
d_gene: TRBD1
j_gene: TRBJ1-2
v_gene: TRBV6-1
abundance: -
CDR3aa: CASMGKGQGNYGYTF
CDR3nt: TGTGCCAGCATGGGTAAAGGACAGGGGAATTATGGCTACACCTTC

len: 17
d_gene: TRBD2
j_gene: TRBJ2-3
v_gene: TRBV24-1
abundance: many
CDR3aa: CATSRPLADPSTDTQYF
CDR3nt: TGTGCCACCAGCCGCCCACTAGCGGATCCTAGCACAGATACGCAGTATTTT

len: 16
d_gene: TRBD1
j_gene: TRBJ2-2
v_gene: TRBV7-9
abundance: -
CDR3aa: CASSFPGGADTGELFF
CDR3nt: TGTGCCAGCAGCTTCCCAGGGGGCGCCGACACCGGGGAGCTGTTTTTT

len: 14
d_gene: -
j_gene: TRBJ2-1
v_gene: TRBV15
abundance: many
CDR3aa: CATRRDSSYNEQFF
CDR3nt: TGTGCCACTAGACGGGACTCTTCCTACAATGAGCAGTTCTTC